The 16 T cell receptor beta chains below were found in one sample sequenced in a study of T cell responses to AZD1222 COVID-19 vaccine. Clones were sequenced by immunoSEQ multiplex PCR, and TCRdb holds only the in-frame ones, with some missing. The sample shows 90,000 to 100,000 clones, roughly 86% of them seen only once. Sequenced material: peripheral blood, taken 28 days after the second AZD1222 dose. The source of these receptors is an adult who received the AZD1222 COVID-19 vaccine.

The chain carries TRBV10-3 and TRBJ2-7; 12 bases agree with TRBD1. Germline V gene sequence: CDR1 ENHRY, CDR2 SYGVKD. The length of the CDR3 is 16 residues. J gave up 2 bases and V 5 bases, and 7 bases lay outside the gene matches. The CDR3 loop reads CAISNAGQGATYEQYF. CDR3 sequence (DNA): TGTGCCATCAGTAACGCGGGACAGGGGGCTACCTACGAGCAGTACTTC.

This rearrangement joins TRBV2 to TRBJ2-7; D unresolved. V lost 5 bases, J lost 3 bases, and 14 bases lay in between. The CDR3 sequence is 14 residues long. Germline V gene lookup returns CDR1 SNHLY and CDR2 FYNNEI. CDR3 bases: TGTGCCAGCAGTTTGAAGGGATCTGACTACGAGCAGTACTTC. This translates into CASSLKGSDYEQYF.

The J gene is TRBJ2-5, the V gene TRBV19, with TRBD2 matching 8 bases. Germline V gene lookup returns CDR1 LNHDA and CDR2 SQIVND (reference sequence). This CDR3 comprises 15 residues. Trimming cost V 3 bases and J 6 bases; bases outside gene matches: 9. The CDR3 sequence is CASSIKREKEQTQYF. CDR3 nucleotide sequence: TGTGCCAGTAGTATCAAGCGGGAGAAGGAGCAGACCCAGTACTTC.

The chain couples TRBV19 to TRBJ1-5; 12 positions match TRBD1. The CDR3 spans 15 residues. Germline V gene data show CDR1 as LNHDA and CDR2 as SQIVND (reference sequence). V gave up 6 bases and J gave up 6 bases; unmatched junction bases: 6. The CDR3 bases are TGTGCCAGTAGAACCGGGACAGGGGGCTCTCAGCCCCAGCATTTT. Its protein is CASRTGTGGSQPQHF.

The chain combines TRBV4-1 with TRBJ2-1, with 8 bases that match TRBD2. This CDR3 comprises 19 residues. Losses at the gene ends were 3 bases for V and 1 base for J; bases not matched to a gene: 14. Germline CDR1 reads MGHRA; CDR2 reads YSYEKL. CDR3 DNA sequence: TGCGCCAGCAGCCACCCGGGACTGAAAGCGGGGGCTTCCTACAATGAGCAGTTCTTC. Translation gives CASSHPGLKAGASYNEQFF.

The chain is built from TRBV19 and TRBJ1-1, with 7 bases aligning to TRBD1. With 6 bases clipped from V and 5 bases from J, the junction kept 6 bases outside the gene matches. Per the germline V gene, CDR1 is LNHDA and CDR2 is SQIVND (reference sequence). This CDR3 is built from 13 residues. The CDR3 coding sequence is TGTGCCAGTAGCCACAACAGGGGAACTGAAGCTTTCTTT. As protein: CASSHNRGTEAFF.

CDR3 DNA sequence: TGTGCCAGCAGGGGTAGGGTCGACGAAAAACTGTTTTTT. Protein sequence: CASRGRVDEKLFF. This chain uses TRBV6-5 with TRBJ1-4; D is unresolved. Trimming removed 6 bases at V and 8 bases at J, with 13 bases between. The length of the CDR3 is 13 residues. Germline-derived CDR1 and CDR2 are MNHEY and SVGAGI.

This sequence joins TRBV5-4 and TRBJ1-1; no clear D gene. Germline CDR1 and CDR2: SGHNT and YYREEE (reference sequence). With 6 bases removed from V and 1 base from J, the gap between germline ends came to 13 bases. The CDR3 runs 14 residues. CDR3 loop: CASTYPARNTEAFF. CDR3 nucleotide sequence: TGTGCCAGCACCTACCCGGCACGGAACACTGAAGCTTTCTTT.

The rearrangement links TRBV9 to TRBJ2-5, with D possibly being TRBD2 (6 bases). The CDR3 is 15 amino acids. CDR1 is SGDLS, CDR2 YYNGEE, per germline. Trimming took off 0 bases at V and 7 bases at J, with 16 bases between the two ends. The DNA for the CDR3 is TGTGCCAGCAGCGTAGCGGGAGCCCTCCGGGGGACCCAGTACTTC. Its protein is CASSVAGALRGTQYF.

The chain employs TRBV5-1 and TRBJ2-5; 15 nucleotides align to TRBD2. The CDR3 is made up of 17 amino acids. CDR1 and CDR2 (germline): SGHRS, YFSETQ. V lost 4 bases to trimming and J lost 5 bases; unmatched junction nucleotides: 9. The CDR3 DNA follows: TGCGCCAGCAGCCTGGGACTAGCGGGGGGATCCGGGGAGACCCAGTACTTC. Amino acid sequence: CASSLGLAGGSGETQYF.

This clone was seen a few times. The chain is built from TRBV2 and TRBJ2-6, with unresolved D. The V end lost 3 bases, the J end lost 4 bases, and 7 bases lay between the germline ends. Germline V gives CDR1 SNHLY, CDR2 FYNNEI. The CDR3 has 14 residues. The CDR3, as DNA: TGTGCCAGCAGTGACGTATCCGGGGCCAACGTCCTGACTTTC. It translates to CASSDVSGANVLTF.

This chain joins TRBV28 and TRBJ1-5; D is perhaps TRBD1 (6 bases). CDR1 is MDHEN, CDR2 SYDVKM, per germline. The CDR3 length is 16 residues. The germline V and J ends were trimmed by 5 bases and 4 bases, with 18 bases remaining between them. The chain's CDR3 is CASSRIDRRPNQPQHF. DNA for the CDR3: TGTGCCAGCAGTCGTATAGACAGGAGACCTAATCAGCCCCAGCATTTT.

This rearrangement joins TRBV7-9 to TRBJ2-3, with D possibly being TRBD2 (5 bases). Trimming stripped 5 bases from V and 1 base from J, with 13 bases between. Germline loops: CDR1 SEHNR, CDR2 FQNEAQ (reference sequence). CDR3 size: 15 residues. CDR3 region: CASSRPTEGTDTQYF. As DNA, the CDR3 is TGTGCCAGCAGCCGCCCGACGGAGGGCACAGATACGCAGTATTTT.

V gene TRBV6-5 combines with J gene TRBJ1-2; D is possibly TRBD1 (5 bases). Germline CDR1 MNHEY, CDR2 SVGAGI. CDR3 length equals 15 residues. V was cut by 2 bases and J by 7 bases, with 17 bases left in between. The CDR3: CASSYGQGFRLGYTF. The CDR3 DNA reads as TGTGCCAGCAGTTACGGGCAGGGATTTCGTCTTGGCTACACCTTC.

The chain carries TRBV11-2 and TRBJ2-3; D perhaps matches TRBD2 (5 bases). The CDR3 is 16 residues long. V lost 3 bases to trimming and J lost 1 base, with 14 bases between them. The germline CDR1 and CDR2 sequences are SGHAT and FQNNGV. CDR3 in DNA: TGTGCCAGCAGCTTCAGGAGTCGGGGTGGCACAGATACGCAGTATTTT. As protein: CASSFRSRGGTDTQYF.

V gene TRBV5-1 combines with J gene TRBJ1-5, with D possibly matching TRBD1 (5 bases). The V gene lost 2 bases and the J gene lost 5 bases, with 8 bases spanning the gap. Germline CDR1 is SGHRS and CDR2 is YFSETQ. This CDR3 is built from 13 residues. Here the CDR3 DNA reads TGCGCCAGCAGCTTCGGGGGAGATCAGCCCCAGCATTTT. Translated: CASSFGGDQPQHF.